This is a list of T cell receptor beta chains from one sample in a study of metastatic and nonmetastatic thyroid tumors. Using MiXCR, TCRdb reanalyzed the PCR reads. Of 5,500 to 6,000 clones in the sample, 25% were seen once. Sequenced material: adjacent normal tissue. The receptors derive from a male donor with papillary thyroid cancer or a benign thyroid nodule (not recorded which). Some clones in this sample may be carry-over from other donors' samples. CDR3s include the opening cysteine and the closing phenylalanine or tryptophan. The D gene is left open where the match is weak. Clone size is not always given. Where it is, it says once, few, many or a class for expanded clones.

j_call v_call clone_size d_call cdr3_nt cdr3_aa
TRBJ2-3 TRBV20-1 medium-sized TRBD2 TGCAGTGCCTACCTCGGGTGGGCTAGCGGGAGGGCCAGGGCCACAGATACGCAGTATTTT CSAYLGWASGRARATDTQYF
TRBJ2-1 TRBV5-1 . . TGCGCCAGCAGCCAGGTAGGAGGGTACAATGAGCAGTTCTTC CASSQVGGYNEQFF
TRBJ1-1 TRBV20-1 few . TGCAGTGCTAGAAGGTACTCGAACACTGAAGCTTTCTTT CSARRYSNTEAFF
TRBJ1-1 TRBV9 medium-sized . TGTGCCAGCAGCCCCTTTCGGGAAAACACTGAAGCTTTCTTT CASSPFRENTEAFF
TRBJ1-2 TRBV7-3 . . TGTGCCAGCAGCTTAACTTCTGAGGCGGGCGGGGGCTGCACCTTC CASSLTSEAGGGCTF
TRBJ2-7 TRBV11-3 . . TGTGCCAGCAGCTTATACAGCCGGGACGAGCAGTACTTC CASSLYSRDEQYF
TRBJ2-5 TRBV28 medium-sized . TGTGCCAGCAAGGTCTTCGGGAGTGGGGAGACCCAGTACTTC CASKVFGSGETQYF
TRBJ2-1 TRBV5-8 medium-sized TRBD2 TGTGCCAGCAGCTGGGGACTACTCGATGAGCAGTTCTTC CASSWGLLDEQFF
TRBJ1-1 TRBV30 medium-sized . TGTGCCTGGAGTGTAGGGGGGGGTGTCACTGAAGCTTTCTTT CAWSVGGGVTEAFF
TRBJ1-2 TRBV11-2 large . TGTGCCAGCAGCGTAGGACAGAACTATGGCTACACCTTC CASSVGQNYGYTF
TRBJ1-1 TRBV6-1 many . TGTGCCAGCAGTGAAATGGACCAGGCTGCTGAAGCTTTCTTT CASSEMDQAAEAFF
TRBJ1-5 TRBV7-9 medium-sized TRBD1 TGTGCCAGCAGCTTAGCGGGACAGGGGACTCAGCCCCAGCATTTT CASSLAGQGTQPQHF
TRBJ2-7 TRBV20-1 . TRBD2 TGCAGTGCTAGGAAAGAGGGGACTAGACTCTACGAGCAGTACTTC CSARKEGTRLYEQYF
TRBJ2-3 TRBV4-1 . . TGCGCCAGCAGCCAAGATCGTGGAGGGGCAGATACGCAGTATTTT CASSQDRGGADTQYF
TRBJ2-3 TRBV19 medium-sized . TGTGCCAGTAGTTGGAGGGAGGATACGCAGTATTTT CASSWREDTQYF
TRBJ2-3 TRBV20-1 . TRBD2 TGCAGTGCTAGAGATCTAGTAGCGGGGCCCACAGATACGCAGTATTTT CSARDLVAGPTDTQYF
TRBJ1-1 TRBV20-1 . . TGCAGTGCTAGGACGCAGGGGATCGGCACTGAAGCTTTCTTT CSARTQGIGTEAFF
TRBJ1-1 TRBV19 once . TGTGCCAGTAGCCCAGGGAGGGGGAGTGGGAACACTGAAGCTTTCTTT CASSPGRGSGNTEAFF
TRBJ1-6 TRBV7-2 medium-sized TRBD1 TGTGCCAGCAGCTTAGTGGGACAGGGTCAATCACCCCTCCACTTT CASSLVGQGQSPLHF
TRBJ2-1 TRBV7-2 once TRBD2 TGTGCCAGCAGCTTAGTCAGTAGCGGGAGGGCCGAGCAGTTCTTC CASSLVSSGRAEQFF
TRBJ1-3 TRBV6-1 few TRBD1 TGTGCCAGCAGGACAGGGTCCTCTGGAAACACCATATATTTT CASRTGSSGNTIYF
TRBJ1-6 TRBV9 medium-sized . TGTGCCAGCAGCGGGAGGGGTTTTCCATCACCCCTCCACTTT CASSGRGFPSPLHF
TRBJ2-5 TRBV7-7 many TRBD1 TGTGCTAGCAGCCCAAAACAGGGGGAGGAGACCCAGTACTTC CASSPKQGEETQYF
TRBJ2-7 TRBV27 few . TGTGCCAGCAATAGGAGTGGGACATCCCCCCTCGAGCAGTACTTC CASNRSGTSPLEQYF
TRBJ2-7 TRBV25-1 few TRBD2 TGTGCCAGCAACCCGGGACTAGCGGGGGACGAGCAGTACTTC CASNPGLAGDEQYF
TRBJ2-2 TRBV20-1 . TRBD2 TGCAGTGCTAGGAAGGGACTAGACAACACCGGGGAGCTGTTTTTT CSARKGLDNTGELFF
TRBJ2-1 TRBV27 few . TGTGCCAGCAGTTTATGGGGGCGGGAGAGCGATGAGCAGTTCTTC CASSLWGRESDEQFF
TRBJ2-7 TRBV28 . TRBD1 TGTGCCAGCAGTCAACAGGGGTACGAGCAGTACTTC CASSQQGYEQYF
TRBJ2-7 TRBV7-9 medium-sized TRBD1 TGTGCCAGCAGCACCACCGGGACAGGGTATTTCGAGCAGTACTTC CASSTTGTGYFEQYF
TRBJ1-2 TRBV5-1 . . TGCGCCAGCAGCTTGGTCGGACAGCCTAACTATGGCTACACCTTC CASSLVGQPNYGYTF
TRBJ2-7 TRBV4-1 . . TGCGCCAGCAGCCGCGGGACAGATACTTCCTACGAGCAGTACTTC CASSRGTDTSYEQYF
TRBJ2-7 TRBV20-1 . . TGCAGTGCTAGAGATCTCCGGGACATCAACTACGAGCAGTACTTC CSARDLRDINYEQYF
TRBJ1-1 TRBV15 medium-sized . TGTGCCACCAGCAGAGATGTTTGGGACCAATACATGAACACTGAAGCTTTCTTT CATSRDVWDQYMNTEAFF
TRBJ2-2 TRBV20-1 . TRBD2 TGCAGTGCTGCCGCTAGCGGGAGTACCGGGGAGCTGTTTTTT CSAAASGSTGELFF
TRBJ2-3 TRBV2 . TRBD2 TGTGCCAGCAGTGAGAGCCACCGGAGACTAGCCCTCGGCCCGGATACGCAGTATTTC CASSESHRRLALGPDTQYF
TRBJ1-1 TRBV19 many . TGTGCCAGTAGGGGCCCACAGGGAGGGAGCACTGAAGCTTTCTTT CASRGPQGGSTEAFF
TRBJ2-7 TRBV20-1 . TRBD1 TGCAGTGCTAGGAATCGTGACAGGGTGCCCTACGAGCAGTACTTC CSARNRDRVPYEQYF
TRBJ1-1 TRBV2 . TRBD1 TGTGCCAGCTATGGGACAGGGTGCCAAAACACTGAAGCTTTCTTT CASYGTGCQNTEAFF
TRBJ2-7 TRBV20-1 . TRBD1 TGCAGTGCTAGGAGGGACAGGGGGAATTTATACGAGCAGTACTTC CSARRDRGNLYEQYF
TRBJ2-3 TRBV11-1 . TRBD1 TGTGCCAGCAGCCTCGGACAGGGGGTGACACACACATATACGCAGTATTTT CASSLGQGVTHTYTQYF
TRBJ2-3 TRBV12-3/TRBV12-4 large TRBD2 TGTGCCAGCACACCGACTAGCGGGAGGACCGATACGCAGTATTTT CASTPTSGRTDTQYF
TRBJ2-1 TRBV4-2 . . TGTGCCAGCACGACCGGGACGGGGACCTACAATGAGCAGTTCTTC CASTTGTGTYNEQFF
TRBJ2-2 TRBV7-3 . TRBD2 TGTGCCAGCAGCTCCCGGGGACTAGCGTTTCAACAGAACACCGGGGAGCTGTTTTTT CASSSRGLAFQQNTGELFF
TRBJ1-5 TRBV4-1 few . TGCGCCAGCAGCCAAGTTCCTGGCAGCAATCAGCCCCAGCATTTT CASSQVPGSNQPQHF
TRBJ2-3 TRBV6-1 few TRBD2 TGTGCCAGCAGTGGACTAGCGGGAGGAGGGAGCACAGATACGCAGTATTTT CASSGLAGGGSTDTQYF
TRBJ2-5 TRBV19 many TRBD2 TGTGCCACCGCGACTAGCGGGAGTTTCTTAGAGACCCAGTACTTC CATATSGSFLETQYF
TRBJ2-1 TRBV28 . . TGTGCCAGCAGTTTATCCGGGAGTGAGCAGTTCTTC CASSLSGSEQFF
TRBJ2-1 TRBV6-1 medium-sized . TGTGCCAGCAGTGAAAGGGAGCAGCTTCTTAGCTACAATGAGCAGTTCTTC CASSEREQLLSYNEQFF
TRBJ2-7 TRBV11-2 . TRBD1 TGTGCCAGCAGCTTAGATTCCGGGACAGGTTTTTACGAGCAGTACTTC CASSLDSGTGFYEQYF
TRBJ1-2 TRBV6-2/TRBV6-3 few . TGTGCCAGCAGTTCTCGGGACGCACATGGCTGCACCTTC CASSSRDAHGCTF
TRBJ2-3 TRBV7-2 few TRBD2 TGTGCCAGCAGCTTAGGGCTAGCGGGAGCAGATACGCAGTATTTT CASSLGLAGADTQYF
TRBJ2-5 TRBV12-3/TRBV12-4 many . TGTGCCAGCAGTCTGGGACAACTGCTGGAGGGGGAGACCCAGTACTTC CASSLGQLLEGETQYF
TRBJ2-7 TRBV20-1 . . TGCAGTGTCCCGGCGGCACTAGCCTACGAGCAGTACTTC CSVPAALAYEQYF
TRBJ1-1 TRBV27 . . TGTGCCAGCAGTTACCTCGACGGTGAAGCTTTCTTT CASSYLDGEAFF
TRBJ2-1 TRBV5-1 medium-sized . TGCGCCAGCAGCTTGTCGGGTTCCTACAATGAGCAGTTCTTC CASSLSGSYNEQFF
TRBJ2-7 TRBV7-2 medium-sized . TGTGCCAGCAGCATAACCCCTACCTTCCCCGAGCAGTACTTC CASSITPTFPEQYF
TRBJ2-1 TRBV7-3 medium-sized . TGTGCCAGCAGCCCCACTGTGGGTCCTTACAATGAGCAGTTCTTC CASSPTVGPYNEQFF
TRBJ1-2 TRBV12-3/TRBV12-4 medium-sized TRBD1 TGTGCCAGTCGCCCCGGGACAGGGAAGTACTATGGCTACACCTTC CASRPGTGKYYGYTF
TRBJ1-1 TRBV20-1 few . TGCAGTGCTAGCCGTGGTTTTGACACTGAAGCTTTCTTT CSASRGFDTEAFF
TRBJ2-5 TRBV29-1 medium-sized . TGCAGCGCTCAAAGCTTGCAGGGTGTCAGGGAGACCCAGTACTTC CSAQSLQGVRETQYF